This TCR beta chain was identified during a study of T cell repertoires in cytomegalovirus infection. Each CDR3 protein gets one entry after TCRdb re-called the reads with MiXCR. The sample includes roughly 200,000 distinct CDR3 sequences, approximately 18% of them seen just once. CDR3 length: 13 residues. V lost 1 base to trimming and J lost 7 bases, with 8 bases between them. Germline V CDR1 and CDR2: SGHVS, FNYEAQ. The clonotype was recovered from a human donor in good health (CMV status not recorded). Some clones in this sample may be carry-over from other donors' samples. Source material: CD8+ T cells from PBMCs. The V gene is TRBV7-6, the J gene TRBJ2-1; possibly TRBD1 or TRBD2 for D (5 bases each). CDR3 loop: CASSLDWGNEQFF. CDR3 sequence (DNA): TGTGCCAGCAGCTTAGATTGGGGGAATGAGCAGTTCTTC.